What follows describes a single T cell receptor beta chain. Its antigen is still unknown. Both 60 Vbeta primers and 13 Jbeta primers went into the PCR. The method was immunoSEQ multiplex PCR; TCRdb's version includes in-frame clones alone and lacks a portion of them. This sample's table reports roughly 200,000 clones. Germline-derived CDR1 and CDR2 are SGDLS and YYNGEE. Trimming at V came to 0 bases and at J to 3 bases, leaving 1 base not matched to a gene. The CDR3 covers 15 residues. These data belong to a study of cytomegalovirus exposure and HLA in healthy donors. Study-wide results and limits: CMV antigen specificity was confirmed in vitro for three CMV-associated chains.

This TCR derives from a man younger than 45 in good health and CMV-seronegative. The gene calls are TRBV9 and TRBJ2-1; 9 positions agree with TRBD1. Sequenced sample: PBMCs. The CDR3: CASSVGDRDYNEQFF. The CDR3 coding sequence is TGTGCCAGCAGCGTAGGGGACAGGGACTACAATGAGCAGTTCTTC.